These 24 T cell receptor beta chains were sequenced from one sample in a study of blood T cell repertoires in COVID-19 (dated by TCRdb to about 2020). Libraries were made using the immunoSEQ multiplex PCR assay. In TCRdb, the immuneACCESS table is reduced to in-frame sequences with V and J assigned. These tables do not hold every clone; where another copy was compared, an unresolved V gene accounts for under half, and the others remain unexplained. The sample table contains over 85,000 clones; only one count was recorded for roughly 89% of them. In total, the top ten clones hold 3.5% to 5% of the sample. The sample was peripheral blood. The receptors were gathered from a human donor with COVID-19, enrolled during active disease. The donor label of this sample is uncertain.

This chain joins TRBV6-5 and TRBJ1-2; weak D call: TRBD1 (6 bases). The ends were cut back, 6 bases at V and 8 bases at J, with 16 bases in the middle. The CDR3 is 13 residues long. The V gene's germline CDR1 is MNHEY and CDR2 SVGAGI. The CDR3 spells CASRVQGEKGYTF. The CDR3 nucleotides are TGTGCCAGCAGAGTACAGGGAGAGAAGGGCTACACCTTC.

This chain links TRBV7-8 with TRBJ2-5; 8 bases fit TRBD1. The CDR3 is 13 residues long. Germline assignment: CDR1 SGHVS and CDR2 FQNEAQ. The ends lost 2 bases at V and 5 bases at J; junction bases unmatched: 1. CDR3 in DNA: TGTGCCAGCAGCTTACAGGGGGCTGAGACCCAGTACTTC. Translation: CASSLQGAETQYF.

The genes are TRBV6-1 and TRBJ1-3, with TRBD1 identical over 9 bases. V lost 4 bases, J lost 0 bases, and 7 bases stayed unmatched. CDR1 and CDR2 from the germline V gene are MNHNS and SASEGT. The CDR3 has 17 amino acids. The CDR3 DNA reads as TGTGCCAGCAGTGGCCTCCCGGGACAGGGCTCTGGAAACACCATATATTTT. Its protein product is CASSGLPGQGSGNTIYF.

The V call is TRBV21-1, the J call TRBJ1-2; the tabulated D call, TRBD1, remains unverified against the DNA. TRBV21-1 is deemed a pseudogene. This CDR3 has 15 amino acids. The CDR3 DNA reads TGTGCCAGCAGAGACAGGGGGCGTCGGAACTATGGCTACACCTTC. Its translation: CASRDRGRRNYGYTF.

The chain uses TRBV11-2 and TRBJ2-1; the D gene is possibly TRBD1 (5 bases). This CDR3 is built from 16 residues. V was pared by 5 bases and J by 2 bases, with 16 bases between. Germline-derived CDR1 and CDR2 are SGHAT and FQNNGV. CDR3 in DNA: TGTGCCAGCAGCCCTCCGCAGGGAACTACCTACAATGAGCAGTTCTTC. It yields the protein CASSPPQGTTYNEQFF.

The genes are TRBV5-5 and TRBJ1-1; D not resolved. Germline V CDR1 and CDR2: SGHKS, YYEKEE (reference sequence). The V end was cut by 0 bases, the J end by 10 bases, with 13 bases between. The CDR3 covers 13 residues. CDR3 bases: TGTGCCAGCAGCTTGGAGTCCGGGGTCAGAGCTTTCTTT. Its translation is CASSLESGVRAFF.

The chain carries TRBV7-9 and TRBJ2-1; D unclear. This CDR3 comprises 13 residues. Per germline, CDR1 SEHNR and CDR2 FQNEAQ (reference sequence). V lost 3 bases to trimming and J lost 7 bases, with 10 bases between them. As DNA, the CDR3 is TGTGCCAGCAGCTTGCTGGAGTTGAATGAGCAGTTCTTC. It yields the protein CASSLLELNEQFF.

V usage is TRBV2 and J usage is TRBJ2-1, with TRBD2 as a possible D gene (6 bases). The CDR3 totals 15 residues. CDR1 and CDR2 (germline): SNHLY, FYNNEI. Trimming cost V 6 bases and J 5 bases, with 17 bases left between them. The CDR3 bases are TGTGCCAGCAGGGCTCCTTTAGGAGGGCACAATGAGCAGTTCTTC. Protein sequence: CASRAPLGGHNEQFF.

The rearrangement links TRBV6-5 to TRBJ1-2, with TRBD1 matching over 7 bases. The germline gives CDR1 MNHEY, CDR2 SVGAGI. CDR3 length equals 16 residues. J lost 2 bases, V lost 4 bases, and 10 bases had no gene match. Here the CDR3 DNA reads TGTGCCAGCAGTTCGTTATCCGGGACAGACAACTATGGCTACACCTTC. Amino acid sequence: CASSSLSGTDNYGYTF.

The V and J genes are TRBV2 and TRBJ1-5, with TRBD1 matching over 7 bases. V shed 4 bases, J shed 7 bases, and the junction held 4 bases outside the gene matches. The length of the CDR3 is 13 residues. Germline V gene lookup returns CDR1 SNHLY and CDR2 FYNNEI. CDR3: CASSGGGTQPQHF. The CDR3 nucleotides are TGTGCCAGCAGTGGAGGGGGCACCCAGCCCCAGCATTTT.

V usage is TRBV19 and J usage is TRBJ1-6, with 9 bases identical to TRBD1. CDR1 is LNHDA, CDR2 SQIVND, per germline (reference sequence). This CDR3 comprises 14 residues. V shed 7 bases, J shed 7 bases, and the junction held 5 bases outside the gene matches. The CDR3 loop reads CASTHRGRNSPLHF. DNA for the CDR3: TGTGCCAGTACTCACAGGGGGCGGAATTCACCCCTCCACTTT.

The chain employs TRBV10-3 and TRBJ1-2, with unresolved D. The CDR3 is 13 amino acids. Trimming took off 4 bases at V and 5 bases at J, with 11 bases between the two ends. Looked up from germline, CDR1 is ENHRY and CDR2 is SYGVKD. CDR3 sequence reads: CAISGDSEYGYTF. CDR3 bases: TGTGCCATCAGTGGAGATTCCGAATATGGCTACACCTTC.

The chain joins TRBV18 to TRBJ1-4, with a tentative D call TRBD1 (5 bases). V shed 3 bases and J shed 4 bases, with 15 bases lying between them. This CDR3 comprises 16 residues. CDR1 and CDR2 from the germline V gene are KGHSH and LQKENI. CDR3 DNA sequence: TGTGCCAGCTCACCGATCGGGGGAACGATTAATGAAAAACTGTTTTTT. It yields the protein CASSPIGGTINEKLFF.

The chain couples TRBV19 to TRBJ2-1; the match to TRBD2 covers 8 bases. This CDR3 has 15 residues. V dropped 5 bases and J dropped 3; count of bases not matched to a gene: 6. The germline CDR1 and CDR2 sequences are LNHDA and SQIVND (reference sequence). The CDR3 DNA reads as TGTGCCAGTAGTCTCCGGGGGGGGCGCTACAATGAGCAGTTCTTC. It encodes CASSLRGGRYNEQFF.

This clone was seen a few times. V is TRBV3-1 (or the pseudogene TRBV3-2) and J is TRBJ2-7; 8 bases line up with TRBD1. Germline trimming cut 3 bases from V and 4 bases from J; bases unmatched to any gene: 11. CDR1 and CDR2 from the germline V gene are LGHDT and YNNKEL (reference sequence). The CDR3 is 16 residues long. DNA for the CDR3: TGTGCCAGCAGCCAGGAGGACAGGGCGAGGGGATACGAGCAGTACTTC. Protein product: CASSQEDRARGYEQYF.

The chain uses TRBV7-7 and TRBJ2-3; the match to TRBD2 covers 16 bases. CDR3 size: 17 residues. The germline gives CDR1 SSHAT, CDR2 FNYEAQ (reference sequence). The V segment lost 5 bases and the J segment 5 bases; nucleotides outside the gene matches: 7. The CDR3 bases are TGTGCCAGCAGCCCCGGGACTAGCGGGGGGGCCCGAGATACGCAGTATTTT. It specifies CASSPGTSGGARDTQYF.

The rearrangement uses TRBV6-2 or TRBV6-3 and TRBJ2-3; TRBD2 matches 7 bases. The length of the CDR3 is 17 residues. J was trimmed by 3 bases and V by 1 base; bases with no gene match: 10. CDR1 MNHEY and CDR2 SVGEGT come from the germline V gene. The DNA of the CDR3 is TGTGCCAGCAGTTACTTGGGAGCGCAGGGAGGGACAGATACGCAGTATTTT. It encodes CASSYLGAQGGTDTQYF.

The V gene is TRBV7-3, the J gene TRBJ2-1; maybe TRBD2 (5 bases). Germline V gene sequence: CDR1 SGHTA, CDR2 FQGTGA. The ends were cut back, 3 bases at V and 5 bases at J, with 14 bases in the middle. There are 15 residues in the CDR3. The CDR3 bases are TGTGCCAGCAGCTTCAGCGGAGACCGGAACAATGAGCAGTTCTTC. This encodes CASSFSGDRNNEQFF.

V gene TRBV5-4 combines with J gene TRBJ2-3, with D possibly being TRBD1 (8 bases). The CDR3 extends over 16 amino acids. Trimming took off 6 bases at V and 4 bases at J, with 21 bases between the two ends. Germline V lookup: CDR1 SGHNT, CDR2 YYREEE (reference sequence). The CDR3 coding sequence is TGTGCCAGCACCCCACAGGGGGGGGGCCTCGCAGATACGCAGTATTTT. This sequence encodes CASTPQGGGLADTQYF.

The sample holds one count of this clone. J is TRBJ1-2 and V is TRBV7-9, with 10 bases that match TRBD1. The CDR3 has 17 residues. J was trimmed by 8 bases and V by 0 bases; bases with no gene match: 12. Germline lookup yields CDR1 SEHNR and CDR2 FQNEAQ (reference sequence). CDR3 bases: TGTGCCAGCAGCTTAGCCCTCCGGGACAGGGGATGGAGGGGCTACACCTTC. Translated, it gives CASSLALRDRGWRGYTF. Combining the CDR3 with reference TRBV7-9 and TRBJ1-2 gives the whole variable domain DTGVSQNPRHKITKRGQNVTFRCDPISEHNRLYWYRQTLGQGPEFLTYFQNEAQLEKSRLLSDRFSAERPKGSFSTLEIQRTEQGDSAMYLCASSLALRDRGWRGYTFGSGTRLTVV.

The chain employs TRBV7-2 and TRBJ2-2; TRBD1 might be the D (5 bases). CDR1 SGHTA and CDR2 FQGNSA come from the germline V gene. This CDR3 spans 15 amino acids. V dropped 1 base and J dropped 5 bases, with 11 bases sitting between them. The CDR3 DNA sequence: TGTGCCAGCAGCTTAGTAGGCTCAGGGACCGGGGAGCTGTTTTTT. Amino acids: CASSLVGSGTGELFF.

Here the CDR3 DNA reads TGTGCCAGCAGCCCAGGCAGGGGGCGAGGGGCATACGAGCAGTACTTC. Amino acids: CASSPGRGRGAYEQYF. The chain has TRBV7-9 and TRBJ2-7; 8 bases align to TRBD1. Looked up from germline, CDR1 is SEHNR and CDR2 is FQNEAQ (reference sequence). The CDR3 is 16 amino acids. Trimming cost V 5 bases and J 4 bases; bases outside gene matches: 13.

J is TRBJ2-6 and V is TRBV6-6; no firm D call. From germline, CDR1 is MNHNY and CDR2 SVGAGI (reference sequence). CDR3 length: 13 residues. Trimming stripped 7 bases from V and 1 base from J, with 5 bases between. The CDR3 here is CASTTSGANVLTF. DNA for the CDR3: TGTGCCAGCACCACATCTGGGGCCAACGTCCTGACTTTC.

The chain's CDR3 is CASSSLARDSLGYGYTF. The CDR3 DNA sequence: TGTGCCAGCAGCTCATTAGCAAGGGACTCCTTGGGCTATGGCTACACCTTC. The chain has TRBV11-2 and TRBJ1-2, with D possibly being TRBD1 (5 bases). The CDR3 spans 17 residues. Germline V gene sequence: CDR1 SGHAT, CDR2 FQNNGV. V was trimmed by 4 bases and J by 4 bases, leaving 22 bases between them.